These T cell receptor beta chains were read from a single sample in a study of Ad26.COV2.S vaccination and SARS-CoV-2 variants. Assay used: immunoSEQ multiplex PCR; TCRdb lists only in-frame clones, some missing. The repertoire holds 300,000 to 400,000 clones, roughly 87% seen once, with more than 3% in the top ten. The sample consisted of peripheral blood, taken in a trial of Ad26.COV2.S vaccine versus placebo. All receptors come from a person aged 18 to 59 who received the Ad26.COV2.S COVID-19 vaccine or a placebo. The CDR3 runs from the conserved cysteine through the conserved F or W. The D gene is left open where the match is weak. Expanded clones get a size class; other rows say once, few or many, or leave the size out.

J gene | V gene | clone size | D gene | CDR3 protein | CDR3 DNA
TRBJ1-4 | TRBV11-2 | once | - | CASSLTGSTNEKLFF | TGTGCCAGCAGCTTAACAGGCTCCACTAATGAAAAACTGTTTTTT
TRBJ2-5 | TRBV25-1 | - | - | CASGAYQETQYF | TGTGCCAGTGGGGCCTACCAAGAGACCCAGTACTTC
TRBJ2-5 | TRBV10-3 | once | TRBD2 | CAIRGGIQETQYF | TGTGCCATCAGGGGAGGGATCCAAGAGACCCAGTACTTC
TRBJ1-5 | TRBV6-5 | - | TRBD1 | CASSYGQGFNQPQHF | TGTGCCAGCAGTTACGGACAGGGGTTCAATCAGCCCCAGCATTTT
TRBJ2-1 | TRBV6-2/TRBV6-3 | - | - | CASSYAAHHNEQFF | TGTGCCAGCAGTTACGCCGCCCACCACAATGAGCAGTTCTTC
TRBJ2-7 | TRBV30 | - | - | CAWNRPGRGKGYEQYF | TGTGCCTGGAATAGACCGGGACGAGGGAAGGGTTACGAGCAGTACTTC
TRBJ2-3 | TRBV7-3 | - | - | CASSPSRETDTQYF | TGTGCCAGCAGCCCGAGTCGGGAGACAGATACGCAGTATTTT
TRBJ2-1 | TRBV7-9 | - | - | CASSLVRDKNEQFF | TGTGCCAGCAGCTTAGTACGGGACAAAAATGAGCAGTTCTTC
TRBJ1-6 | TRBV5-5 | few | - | CASSPPLGNNSPLHF | TGTGCCAGCAGCCCCCCGTTAGGTAATAATTCACCCCTCCACTTT
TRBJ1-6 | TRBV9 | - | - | CASSVGGSYNSPLHF | TGTGCCAGCAGCGTAGGCGGCTCCTATAATTCACCCCTCCACTTT
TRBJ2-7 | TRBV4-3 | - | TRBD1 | CASSQDSGTAYEQYF | TGCGCCAGCAGCCAAGATTCCGGGACAGCCTACGAGCAGTACTTC
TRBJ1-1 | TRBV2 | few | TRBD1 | CASSEAGTGSTEAFF | TGTGCCAGCAGTGAAGCGGGGACAGGGAGCACTGAAGCTTTCTTT
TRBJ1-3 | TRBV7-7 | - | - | CASSLVGGFYGNTIYF | TGTGCTAGCAGCTTAGTGGGGGGGTTTTATGGAAACACCATATATTTT
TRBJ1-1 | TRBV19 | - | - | CASSSSGHPNTEAFF | TGTGCCAGTAGTTCTTCTGGACACCCGAACACTGAAGCTTTCTTT
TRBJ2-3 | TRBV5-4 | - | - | CASSLWGGSDTQYF | TGTGCCAGCAGCTTGTGGGGGGGCTCTGATACGCAGTATTTT
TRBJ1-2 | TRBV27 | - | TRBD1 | CASKPGTDLNYGYTF | TGTGCCAGCAAACCCGGGACAGACCTGAACTATGGCTACACCTTC
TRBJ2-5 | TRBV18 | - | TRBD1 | CASSQDREFLQQETQYF | TGTGCCAGCTCACAGGACAGGGAATTCCTCCAACAAGAGACCCAGTACTTC
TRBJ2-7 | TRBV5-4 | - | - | CASSHRPSYEQYF | TGTGCCAGCTCCCACCGGCCCTCCTACGAGCAGTACTTC
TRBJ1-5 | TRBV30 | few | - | CAWSEGPNQPQHF | TGTGCCTGGAGTGAAGGTCCTAATCAGCCCCAGCATTTT
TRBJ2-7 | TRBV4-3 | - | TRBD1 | CASSQDQTGGGSEQYF | TGCGCCAGCAGCCAAGACCAGACAGGGGGCGGCTCCGAGCAGTACTTC
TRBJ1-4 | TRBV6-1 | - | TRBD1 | CASSEALTGATNEKLFF | TGTGCCAGCAGTGAAGCGCTGACAGGGGCAACTAATGAAAAACTGTTTTTT
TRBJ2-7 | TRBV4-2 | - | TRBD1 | CASSQGGAGGSHEQYF | TGTGCCAGCAGCCAAGGGGGGGCAGGGGGCTCCCACGAGCAGTACTTC
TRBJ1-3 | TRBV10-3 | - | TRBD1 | CAISGPPTGGNTIYF | TGTGCCATCAGTGGCCCTCCGACAGGGGGAAACACCATATATTTT
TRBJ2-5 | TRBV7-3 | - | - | CASSLIGGETQYF | TGTGCCAGCAGCTTAATTGGTGGAGAGACCCAGTACTTC
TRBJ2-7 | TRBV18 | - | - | CASSPGQNYEQYF | TGTGCCAGCTCACCAGGACAGAACTACGAGCAGTACTTC
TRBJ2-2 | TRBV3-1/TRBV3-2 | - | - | CASSPGLGSGGELFF | TGTGCCAGCAGCCCGGGACTGGGGTCGGGCGGGGAGCTGTTTTTT
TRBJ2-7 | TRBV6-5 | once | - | CASSSISGLAYEQYF | TGTGCCAGCAGTAGTATATCAGGGCTGGCATACGAGCAGTACTTC
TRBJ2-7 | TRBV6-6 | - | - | CASSYSVGFHEQYF | TGTGCCAGCAGTTACTCGGTAGGGTTCCACGAGCAGTACTTC
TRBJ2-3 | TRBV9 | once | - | CASSVDRSTDTQYF | TGTGCCAGCAGCGTAGATCGGAGCACAGATACGCAGTATTTT
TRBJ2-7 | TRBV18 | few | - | CASSREALGEQYF | TGTGCCAGCTCACGGGAGGCCTTGGGGGAGCAGTACTTC
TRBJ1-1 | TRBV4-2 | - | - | CASSQDGVKAFF | TGTGCCAGCAGCCAAGACGGGGTCAAAGCTTTCTTT
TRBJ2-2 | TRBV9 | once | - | CASSANGGELFF | TGTGCCAGCAGCGCGAACGGAGGGGAGCTGTTTTTT
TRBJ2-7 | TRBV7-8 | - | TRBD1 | CASSPRQGGQQYF | TGTGCCAGCAGCCCCCGACAGGGGGGCCAGCAGTACTTC
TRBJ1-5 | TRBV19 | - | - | CASSITAFSNQPQHF | TGTGCCAGTAGTATTACGGCATTTAGCAATCAGCCCCAGCATTTT
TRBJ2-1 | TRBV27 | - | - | CAARRGGPGVEQFF | TGTGCCGCAAGGCGCGGGGGTCCAGGGGTCGAGCAGTTCTTC
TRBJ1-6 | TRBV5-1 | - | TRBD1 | CASSFGTGLGSPLHF | TGCGCCAGCAGCTTCGGGACAGGGCTGGGGTCACCCCTCCACTTT
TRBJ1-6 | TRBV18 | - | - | CASSRASSYNSPLHF | TGTGCCAGCTCACGTGCGAGCTCCTATAATTCACCCCTCCACTTT
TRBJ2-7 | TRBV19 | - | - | CASSIDTAGQTYEQYF | TGTGCCAGTAGTATAGATACGGCAGGGCAAACCTACGAGCAGTACTTC
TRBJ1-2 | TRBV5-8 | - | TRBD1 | CASSPTGANYGYTF | TGTGCCAGCAGCCCAACAGGGGCTAACTATGGCTACACCTTC
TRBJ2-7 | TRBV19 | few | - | CASSIAKDGGYEQYF | TGTGCCAGTAGTATAGCGAAGGATGGCGGCTACGAGCAGTACTTC
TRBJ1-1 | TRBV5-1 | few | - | CASSLGSGAAF | TGCGCCAGCAGCTTGGGATCGGGGGCAGCCTTT
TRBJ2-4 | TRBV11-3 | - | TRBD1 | CASSRDRVSNIQYF | TGTGCCAGCAGCAGGGACAGGGTTTCGAACATTCAGTACTTC
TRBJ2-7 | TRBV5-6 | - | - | CASSRTSLVEQYF | TGTGCCAGCAGCCGTACTAGCTTAGTCGAGCAGTACTTC
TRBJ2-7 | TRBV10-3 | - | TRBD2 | CAINSGTSGGAYEQYF | TGTGCCATCAATTCCGGGACTAGCGGGGGGGCTTACGAGCAGTACTTC
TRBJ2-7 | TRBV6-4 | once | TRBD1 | CASSDSRDRVRPGAYEQYF | TGTGCCAGCAGTGACTCTAGGGACAGGGTGCGCCCAGGGGCCTACGAGCAGTACTTC
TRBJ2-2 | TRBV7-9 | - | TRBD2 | CASSFSGGLSNTGELFF | TGTGCCAGCAGCTTCTCGGGGGGACTTTCTAACACCGGGGAGCTGTTTTTT
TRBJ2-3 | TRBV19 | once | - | CASRPGRTDTQYF | TGTGCCAGTAGGCCGGGACGGACAGATACGCAGTATTTT